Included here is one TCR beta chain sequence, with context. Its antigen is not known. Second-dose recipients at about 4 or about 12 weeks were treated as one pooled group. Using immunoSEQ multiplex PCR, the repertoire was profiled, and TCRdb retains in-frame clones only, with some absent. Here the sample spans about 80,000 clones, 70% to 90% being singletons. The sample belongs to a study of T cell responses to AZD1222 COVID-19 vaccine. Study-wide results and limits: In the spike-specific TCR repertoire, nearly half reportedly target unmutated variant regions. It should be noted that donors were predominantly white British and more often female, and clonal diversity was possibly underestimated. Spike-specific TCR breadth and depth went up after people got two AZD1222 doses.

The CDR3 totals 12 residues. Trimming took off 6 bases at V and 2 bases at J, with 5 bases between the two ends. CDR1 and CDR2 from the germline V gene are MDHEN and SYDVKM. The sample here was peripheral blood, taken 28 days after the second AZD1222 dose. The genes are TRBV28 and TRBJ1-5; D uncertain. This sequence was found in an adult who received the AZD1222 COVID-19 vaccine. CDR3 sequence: CASRKGNQPQHF. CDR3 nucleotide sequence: TGTGCCAGCAGAAAGGGCAATCAGCCCCAGCATTTT.